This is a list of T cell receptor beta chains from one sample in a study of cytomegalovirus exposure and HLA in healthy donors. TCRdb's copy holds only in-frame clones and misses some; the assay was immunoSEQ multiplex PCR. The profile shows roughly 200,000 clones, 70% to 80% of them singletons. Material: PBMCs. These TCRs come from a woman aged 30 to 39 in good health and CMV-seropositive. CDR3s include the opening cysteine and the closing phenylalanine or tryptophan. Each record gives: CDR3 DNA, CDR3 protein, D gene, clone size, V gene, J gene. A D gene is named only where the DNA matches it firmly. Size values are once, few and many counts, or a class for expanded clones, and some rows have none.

cdr3_nt: TGTGCCAGCAGTGTGACAGGGCTAAGCGAGCAGTACTTC; cdr3_aa: CASSVTGLSEQYF; d_call: TRBD1; clone_size: .; v_call: TRBV2; j_call: TRBJ2-7
cdr3_nt: TGTGCCAGCAGTCCAGGGGGCTATGGCTACACCTTC; cdr3_aa: CASSPGGYGYTF; d_call: TRBD1; clone_size: .; v_call: TRBV28; j_call: TRBJ1-2
cdr3_nt: TGTGCCAGCGGCTGGAGGACTGAAGCTTTCTTT; cdr3_aa: CASGWRTEAFF; d_call: .; clone_size: .; v_call: TRBV25-1; j_call: TRBJ1-1
cdr3_nt: TGTGCCAGCAGCTCCCTGGCAGGAGAAGCTTTCTTT; cdr3_aa: CASSSLAGEAFF; d_call: .; clone_size: .; v_call: TRBV7-3; j_call: TRBJ1-1
cdr3_nt: TGTGCCATCAGCAGGGACAGGGAGGGAAAGCCCCAGCATTTT; cdr3_aa: CAISRDREGKPQHF; d_call: TRBD1; clone_size: .; v_call: TRBV10-3; j_call: TRBJ1-5
cdr3_nt: TGTGCCAGCAGCCAAGTTACAGGGGGCTTCGCCAAATTC; cdr3_aa: CASSQVTGGFAKF; d_call: TRBD1; clone_size: .; v_call: TRBV4-2; j_call: TRBJ1-2
cdr3_nt: TGTGCCAGCAGCTTAGCGTTCCTAGCGGGAGAAGATACGCAGTATTTT; cdr3_aa: CASSLAFLAGEDTQYF; d_call: TRBD2; clone_size: .; v_call: TRBV7-9; j_call: TRBJ2-3
cdr3_nt: TGTGCCAGCAGCTATCCTAGCGGTAACACAGATACGCAGTATTTT; cdr3_aa: CASSYPSGNTDTQYF; d_call: TRBD2; clone_size: few; v_call: TRBV7-8; j_call: TRBJ2-3
cdr3_nt: TGTGCCAGCAGCCCCTCGAGCGGATTCTATCAGCCCCAGCATTTT; cdr3_aa: CASSPSSGFYQPQHF; d_call: .; clone_size: once; v_call: TRBV9; j_call: TRBJ1-5
cdr3_nt: TGTGCCAGTAGCGGACTAGCGGGAGGGGTCCAGTACTTC; cdr3_aa: CASSGLAGGVQYF; d_call: TRBD2; clone_size: .; v_call: TRBV19; j_call: TRBJ2-7